The 16 T cell receptor beta chains listed next were all sequenced from one sample in a study of CD8 T cells in ankylosing spondylitis. Broader study findings: There was a TCR beta motif, made of several highly homologous variants, that appeared characteristic of ankylosing spondylitis blood.

Their cognate antigens are unknown. Using its own MiXCR run on the 5' RACE reads, TCRdb lists one record per CDR3 protein. The table has 470,000 or so distinct CDR3 sequences, more than 25% seen once. Input material: blood, either unsorted or a sorted T cell fraction (not recorded which). All receptors derive from a male donor with ankylosing spondylitis.

A note on this clonotype: The junction differs from germline at one of its ends, possibly a read error. The CDR3 protein is CSAREREVRGTQYF. In DNA form, the CDR3 reads TGCAGTGCCAGAGAGCGGGAGGTGAGGGGGACGCAGTATTTT. The rearrangement joins TRBV20-1 to TRBJ2-3; 9 bases are a match to TRBD2. This CDR3 spans 14 amino acids. The germline CDR1 and CDR2 sequences are DFQATT and SNEGSKA (reference sequence).

V is TRBV20-1 and J is TRBJ2-1; 7 positions match TRBD2. The V gene end was trimmed by 3 bases and the J gene end by 7 bases; junction bases not matched to a gene: 12. The CDR3 runs to 15 residues. CDR1 DFQATT and CDR2 SNEGSKA come from the germline V gene (reference sequence). CDR3 DNA sequence: TGCAGTGCTAGCACCCCAGCGGGGCCTTGGAATGAGCAGTTCTTC. Translation gives CSASTPAGPWNEQFF.

The chain carries TRBV6-5 and TRBJ2-6; D remains unclear. Per the germline V gene, CDR1 is MNHEY and CDR2 is SVGAGI. Trimming took off 0 bases at V and 4 bases at J, with 4 bases between the two ends. The CDR3 has 14 residues. For the CDR3, the DNA is TGTGCCAGCAGTTACTCGACCGGGGCCAACGTCCTGACTTTC. It translates to CASSYSTGANVLTF.

This clonotype was found a few times. The V and J genes are TRBV15 and TRBJ2-5; 16 bases line up with TRBD2. The CDR3 sequence is 17 residues long. Germline CDR1 LNHNV, CDR2 YYDKDF (reference sequence). Trimming took 5 bases from V and 5 from J; bases not matched to a gene: 8. In nucleotides, the CDR3 is TGTGCCACCAGCCACGGGACTAGCGGGAGGGCCATGGAGACCCAGTACTTC. This sequence encodes CATSHGTSGRAMETQYF.

This chain links TRBV27 with TRBJ1-1; possible D gene TRBD1, 5 bases. V was shortened by 6 bases and J by 2 bases, with 13 bases between the two germline ends. Germline CDR1 and CDR2: MNHEY and SMNVEV (reference sequence). The CDR3 has 14 residues. CDR3 residues: CASRAQEPNTEAFF. The CDR3 coding sequence is TGTGCCAGCAGGGCACAGGAGCCAAACACTGAAGCTTTCTTT.

V gene TRBV5-1 combines with J gene TRBJ2-3; no reliable D call. V was pared by 4 bases and J by 0 bases, with 12 bases between. The CDR3 runs 15 residues. Germline V lookup: CDR1 SGHRS, CDR2 YFSETQ. The CDR3 reads CASSPGPVSTDTQYF. CDR3 nucleotides: TGCGCCAGCAGCCCCGGCCCCGTTAGCACAGATACGCAGTATTTT.

This chain joins TRBV7-2 and TRBJ2-1, with 9 bases matching TRBD2. The V segment lost 3 bases and the J segment 3 bases; nucleotides outside the gene matches: 3. There are 15 residues in the CDR3. Per germline, CDR1 SGHTA and CDR2 FQGNSA. CDR3 DNA: TGTGCCAGCAGCTTGTGGACTAGCGACTACAATGAGCAGTTCTTC. Its protein product is CASSLWTSDYNEQFF.

This clonotype has just a few counts. The rearrangement joins TRBV6-1 to TRBJ1-1; 8 bases are a match to TRBD1. CDR1 MNHNS and CDR2 SASEGT come from the germline V gene. This CDR3 is 15 amino acids long. After removal of 8 bases from V and 0 bases from J, the junction contained 8 bases not matched to a gene. The CDR3 sequence is CASLWTGLMNTEAFF. CDR3 DNA sequence: TGTGCCAGCCTTTGGACAGGGCTCATGAACACTGAAGCTTTCTTT.

The sample holds a few counts of this clonotype. CDR3 DNA: TGTGCCAGCACCTTAGGACTAGCGGGAGGTTACGAGCAGTACTTC. Amino acids: CASTLGLAGGYEQYF. The chain couples TRBV12-3 or TRBV12-4 to TRBJ2-7; 14 bases align to TRBD2. The CDR3 covers 15 residues. V dropped 7 bases and J dropped 4; count of bases not matched to a gene: 6.

This clonotype turned up a few times. The V call is TRBV6-1, the J call TRBJ1-2; D remains unclear. Germline-derived CDR1 and CDR2 are MNHNS and SASEGT. This CDR3 comprises 13 residues. V was trimmed by 0 bases and J by 4 bases, leaving 6 bases between them. CDR3 loop: CASSEAGVYGYTF. The CDR3 DNA is TGTGCCAGCAGTGAAGCGGGTGTCTATGGCTACACCTTC.

The chain is built from TRBV27 and TRBJ1-6; D not certain. The V and J ends lost 8 bases and 4 bases respectively, with 21 bases between them. Looked up from germline, CDR1 is MNHEY and CDR2 is SMNVEV (reference sequence). This CDR3 has 17 amino acids. The CDR3 loop reads CASSYLSQRPYNSPLHF. CDR3 DNA: TGTGCCAGCTCTTATTTATCACAGCGACCGTATAATTCACCCCTCCACTTT.

This clonotype has just a few counts. The genes are TRBV20-1 and TRBJ2-3; weak D call: TRBD2 (6 bases). The V gene lost 3 bases and the J gene lost 2 bases, with 12 bases spanning the gap. The CDR3 length is 14 residues. Germline loops: CDR1 DFQATT, CDR2 SNEGSKA (reference sequence). The CDR3 coding sequence is TGCAGTGCTAGGGCGGAGGGGTTCACAGATACGCAGTATTTT. Translating it yields CSARAEGFTDTQYF.

This clonotype was seen a handful of times. The rearrangement joins TRBV5-1 to TRBJ1-1; D is ambiguous. Germline assignment: CDR1 SGHRS and CDR2 YFSETQ. Trimming took off 7 bases at V and 4 bases at J, with 23 bases between the two ends. The CDR3 consists of 16 residues. The CDR3 DNA follows: TGCGCCAGCCAGCCTTTTAGGACCGACCTTCCCACTGAAGCTTTCTTT. Its translation: CASQPFRTDLPTEAFF. Together with reference TRBV5-1 and TRBJ1-1, the CDR3 gives the full variable domain: KAGVTQTPRYLIKTRGQQVTLSCSPISGHRSVSWYQQTPGQGLQFLFEYFSETQRNKGNFPGRFSGRQFSNSRSEMNVSTLELGDSALYLCASQPFRTDLPTEAFFGQGTRLTVV.

V gene TRBV24-1 combines with J gene TRBJ2-3; 9 nucleotides align to TRBD2. This CDR3 contains 17 residues. Germline CDR1 and CDR2: KGHDR and SFDVKD. V trimming: 9 bases; J trimming: 4 bases; junction bases outside the gene matches: 16. The CDR3 is CATSPGRGRALADTQYF. As DNA, the CDR3 is TGTGCCACCTCGCCAGGTCGCGGGAGGGCCTTGGCAGATACGCAGTATTTT.

The chain couples TRBV7-8 to TRBJ1-4; D unclear. This CDR3 has 16 amino acids. Germline values: CDR1 SGHVS, CDR2 FQNEAQ. V shed 5 bases and J shed 2 bases, with 15 bases lying between them. This CDR3 is CASSPNLQATNEKLFF. CDR3 bases: TGTGCCAGCAGCCCAAACCTGCAGGCCACTAATGAAAAACTGTTTTTT.

This clonotype was detected many times. The rearrangement uses TRBV20-1 and TRBJ1-5; 10 bases map to TRBD1. V lost 1 base to trimming and J lost 2 bases; unmatched junction nucleotides: 5. The CDR3 has 16 residues. CDR1 and CDR2 (germline): DFQATT, SNEGSKA (reference sequence). The CDR3 region is CSARGYGQGGNQPQHF. For the CDR3, the DNA is TGCAGTGCTAGAGGGTATGGACAGGGGGGCAATCAGCCCCAGCATTTT.